This T cell receptor beta chain was documented in a study of T-cell reconstitution after alpha-beta-depleted transplantation in children. Overall study results and limits: Where alpha-beta T cells came from about two months after transplant was reportedly several hundred expanded graft clones.

As it was prepared, the TCRbeta library received unique molecular identifiers. TCRdb re-called the PCR reads with MiXCR, one entry per CDR3 protein. The sample includes almost 500,000 distinct CDR3 sequences, more than 9% of them seen just once. This clonotype has at least ten counts. What it recognizes is unknown. This clonotype originated in a child aged 2 to 10 with inherited bone marrow failure, due to receive a stem cell transplant. This specimen was PBMCs, taken before TCRalphabeta/CD19-depleted stem cell transplant.

Here the CDR3 reads CASSLLSGNEQFF. In nucleotides, the CDR3 is TGTGCCAGCAGTTTACTGTCGGGAAATGAGCAGTTCTTC. The gene calls are TRBV27 and TRBJ2-1, with D maybe TRBD2 (5 bases). There are 13 residues in the CDR3. V lost 2 bases and J lost 7, with 9 bases in between. The V gene's germline CDR1 is MNHEY and CDR2 SMNVEV (reference sequence).